This T cell receptor beta chain is drawn from a study of PD-L1 blockade in urothelial cancer. Turning to the study itself: In the patient group, about 85% of the roughly 30 were males with bladder-origin urothelial cancer. Blood analysis was done at 3 weeks (second dose) and 6 weeks after treatment began. The median T cell count in blood samples was 140,000 to 150,000.

The CDR3 is made up of 17 amino acids. CDR1 and CDR2 (germline): SQVTM, ANQGSEA. Trimming shortened V by 7 bases and J by 0 bases, and 24 bases separated the two germline ends. Overall study findings and caveats: Pretreatment peripheral blood TCR clonality that fell below the median predicted better survival among the patients studied.

Specified time point: pretreatment peripheral blood. Sequencing used immunoSEQ multiplex PCR; TCRdb keeps in-frame clones, though not all of them. Of 15,000 to 20,000 clones listed, over 75% are singletons. As to this clone: Its antigen is still unknown.

This TCR was recovered from a man between 65 and 85 years old with urothelial cancer. The rearrangement links TRBV29-1 to TRBJ1-1; the D gene is possibly TRBD1 (6 bases). This specimen was PBMCs, taken around atezolizumab (anti-PD-L1) treatment. CDR3 region: CSAVPFTGTNMNTEAFF. DNA for the CDR3: TGCAGCGCAGTACCGTTTACCGGGACAAACATGAACACTGAAGCTTTCTTT.